Below, one T cell receptor (beta chain) is given with its context. Antigen: not known. A J-beta primer mix and a sample-barcoded 5' primer were used in a second PCR of about 7 to 12 cycles. Samples each returned at least 2.5 million CDR3-containing paired-end reads. TCRdb reprocessed the 5' RACE reads with MiXCR, giving one entry per CDR3 protein. The profile shows about 1,600,000 distinct CDR3 sequences, 42% of them singletons. The CDR3 has 22 amino acids. V dropped 6 bases and J dropped 0 bases, with 35 bases sitting between them. CDR1 and CDR2 (germline): MNHNS, SASEGT. The data belong to a study of blood T cells in healthy people across ages. Study-wide points: Diversity was higher, and naive CD4+ cells more numerous, in long-lived donors than in aged donors.

Total RNA was extracted at no less than 6 micrograms per sample. The receptor's source is a woman between 18 and 29 years old in good health. The sample comprised blood. This chain joins TRBV6-1 and TRBJ1-2; D remains unclear. The CDR3 here is CASRPGVGKTGGETRSNYGYTF. The CDR3 bases are TGTGCCAGCAGGCCGGGCGTTGGGAAAACCGGAGGAGAAACGAGGTCTAACTATGGCTACACCTTC.